This passage covers 32 T cell receptor beta chains from one sample sequenced in a study of T cell clusters in autoimmune cytopenias. Each sample's input was roughly 250 ng genomic DNA, 38,000 or so genome equivalents. TRB was amplified by touch-down multiplex PCR, primer pools A and B combined. TCRdb re-called the multiplex PCR reads and gives one entry per CDR3 protein, without DNA. The sample totals fewer than 6,500 distinct CDR3 sequences. The same data also contributed to another study, on T cell repertoires in aging, cancer and after chemotherapy.

Sequencing input: peripheral blood. These receptors all come from a human donor in good health.

This clonotype is identified as medium-sized from frequency. The chain couples TRBV5-4 to TRBJ2-5; TCRdb reports TRBD2, a call that lacks DNA to check it against. Germline V gene data show CDR1 as SGHNT and CDR2 as YYREEE (reference sequence). This CDR3 region has 14 residues. CDR3 residues: CASSYGRGKETQYF.

This chain links TRBV12-3 or TRBV12-4 with TRBJ2-2; TCRdb proposes TRBD1, but this gene call is untestable without DNA. This CDR3 has 16 amino acids. CDR3 protein: CASSFVRGLNTGELFF.

The V call is TRBV5-1, the J call TRBJ2-2; TCRdb's D call of TRBD1 is untestable without DNA. The CDR3 consists of 15 residues. Per the germline V gene, CDR1 is SGHRS and CDR2 is YFSETQ. CDR3 protein: CASSPTGPGTGELFF.

Considering frequency, this clonotype is medium-sized. The chain's CDR3 is CASSLRGDTDTQYF. The gene calls are TRBV6-5 and TRBJ2-3; no DNA is available, so the TRBD1 call from TCRdb remains unchecked. The CDR3 length is 14 residues. CDR1 is MNHEY, CDR2 SVGAGI, per germline.

This clonotype shows up as medium-sized (0.01 to 0.1%) by frequency. The CDR3 sequence: CASGLAGWNEQFF. The chain couples TRBV6-5 to TRBJ2-1; TCRdb's D gene call, TRBD2, goes unchecked for lack of DNA. This CDR3 has 13 residues. Germline V gives CDR1 MNHEY, CDR2 SVGAGI.

The rearrangement uses TRBV6-5 and TRBJ1-2; absent DNA, TCRdb's TRBD1 call cannot be checked. CDR1 and CDR2 (germline): MNHEY, SVGAGI. The CDR3 consists of 12 residues. The CDR3: CASRRGEAGYTF.

This clonotype shows up as medium-sized by frequency. The chain links TRBV30 to TRBJ2-5. Germline V lookup: CDR1 GTSNPN, CDR2 SVGIG (reference sequence). The CDR3 length is 12 residues. The CDR3 protein is CAWSVSQETQYF.

The J gene is TRBJ1-1, the V gene TRBV19. The CDR3 has 13 amino acids. CDR1 and CDR2 from the germline V gene are LNHDA and SQIVND (reference sequence). CDR3 protein: CASGRQGYTEAFF.

This clonotype is deemed medium-sized (0.01 to 0.1%) by its frequency. This sequence joins TRBV6-5 and TRBJ2-3; no DNA is available, so the TRBD1 call from TCRdb remains unchecked. Germline assignment: CDR1 MNHEY and CDR2 SVGAGI. The CDR3 covers 12 residues. The CDR3 here is CASSWGEDTQYF.

The genes are TRBV6-5 and TRBJ2-1; TCRdb designates TRBD1, a call that cannot be tested without DNA. Germline CDR1 is MNHEY and CDR2 is SVGAGI. The CDR3 consists of 13 residues. The CDR3 loop reads CASRPAGRNEQFF.

This clonotype is labeled medium-sized based on frequency. The chain uses TRBV19 and TRBJ1-2; TCRdb reports TRBD1, a call that lacks DNA to check it against. The CDR3 length is 13 residues. CDR1 is LNHDA, CDR2 SQIVND, per germline (reference sequence). The CDR3 loop is CASEDRGDYGYTF.

The V gene is TRBV2, the J gene TRBJ1-6; TCRdb's D call, TRBD1, is unchecked because there is no DNA. CDR3 length: 15 residues. Per the germline V gene, CDR1 is SNHLY and CDR2 is FYNNEI. This CDR3 reads CASSPARTGDLTLHF.

The rearrangement links TRBV12-3 or TRBV12-4 to TRBJ1-1; TCRdb gives TRBD1 as the D gene, but with no DNA this cannot be confirmed. The length of the CDR3 is 13 residues. CDR3 loop: CASREGQPPVAFF.

Frequency places this clonotype as medium-sized (0.01 to 0.1%). The rearrangement joins TRBV29-1 to TRBJ1-2. From germline, CDR1 is SQVTM and CDR2 ANQGSEA. This CDR3 spans 14 amino acids. The CDR3 sequence: CSVDTGGVDYGYTF.

This chain links TRBV18 with TRBJ1-4; lacking DNA, the TRBD1 call made by TCRdb goes unchecked. CDR1 is KGHSH, CDR2 LQKENI, per germline. The CDR3 consists of 15 residues. The CDR3 protein is CASSPRGGIFEKLFF.

The chain links TRBV4-3 to TRBJ2-7; TCRdb indicates TRBD1, and absent DNA this call remains unverified. Germline CDR1 is LGHNA and CDR2 is YSLEER. CDR3 size: 13 residues. The CDR3 spells CASSSDRGYEQYF.

The gene calls are TRBV6-4 and TRBJ1-3; the D gene TCRdb calls, TRBD1, cannot be checked with no DNA. The CDR3 extends over 17 amino acids. Per germline, CDR1 MRHNA and CDR2 SNTAGT. This chain's CDR3 is CASSYYTGGRSGNTIYF.

V gene TRBV27 combines with J gene TRBJ1-4; TCRdb indicates TRBD1, and absent DNA this call remains unverified. Per germline, CDR1 MNHEY and CDR2 SMNVEV (reference sequence). This CDR3 region has 13 residues. This chain's CDR3 is CASRYQGLEKLFF.

The chain has TRBV6-6 and TRBJ2-7; TCRdb proposes TRBD2, but this gene call is untestable without DNA. In germline, CDR1 is MNHNY, CDR2 SVGAGI (reference sequence). The CDR3 sequence is 15 residues long. CDR3 region: CASSYYAGEILEQYF.

V is TRBV10-3 and J is TRBJ1-4; the TRBD1 assignment by TCRdb is unverifiable without DNA. Germline lookup yields CDR1 ENHRY and CDR2 SYGVKD. The CDR3 is made up of 14 amino acids. CDR3 amino acids: CAISDQGSEEKLFF.

The rearrangement links TRBV19 to TRBJ1-5; TCRdb's assignment of TRBD1 cannot be checked, as there is no DNA. CDR1 is LNHDA and CDR2 is SQIVND in the germline V gene (reference sequence). The CDR3 has 15 amino acids. This CDR3 reads CASSIQGRENQPQHF. The full variable domain, in which reference TRBV19 and TRBJ1-5 provide the parts outside the CDR3, is DGGITQSPKYLFRKEGQNVTLSCEQNLNHDAMYWYRQDPGQGLRLIYYSQIVNDFQKGDIAEGYSVSREKKESFPLTVTSAQKNPTAFYLCASSIQGRENQPQHFGDGTRLSIL.

V gene TRBV7-6 combines with J gene TRBJ1-6. Germline-derived CDR1 and CDR2 are SGHVS and FNYEAQ. CDR3 length: 16 residues. CDR3 residues: CASSLAVSSYNSPLHF.

The gene calls are TRBV5-4 and TRBJ2-7; TCRdb returns TRBD1, unconfirmable since there is no DNA. This CDR3 comprises 15 residues. Per the germline V gene, CDR1 is SGHNT and CDR2 is YYREEE (reference sequence). CDR3 sequence: CASSLEGQGITEQYF.

This clonotype is called medium-sized (0.01 to 0.1%) based on its frequency. The chain links TRBV19 to TRBJ2-3; lacking DNA, the TRBD1 call made by TCRdb goes unchecked. Germline assignment: CDR1 LNHDA and CDR2 SQIVND (reference sequence). The CDR3 extends over 16 amino acids. CDR3 region: CASSLRGPVGTDTQYF.

According to its frequency, this clonotype is medium-sized. The V call is TRBV19, the J call TRBJ1-3; TCRdb names TRBD1, which stays unverified in the absence of DNA. Germline V gene lookup returns CDR1 LNHDA and CDR2 SQIVND (reference sequence). This CDR3 has 18 amino acids. The CDR3 region is CASSIAPRPLFSGNTIYF. The variable domain in full, with the rest retrieved from reference TRBV19 and TRBJ1-3, is DGGITQSPKYLFRKEGQNVTLSCEQNLNHDAMYWYRQDPGQGLRLIYYSQIVNDFQKGDIAEGYSVSREKKESFPLTVTSAQKNPTAFYLCASSIAPRPLFSGNTIYFGEGSWLTVV.

The chain combines TRBV27 with TRBJ2-1; without DNA, the TCRdb call of TRBD1 cannot be checked. This CDR3 spans 12 amino acids. In germline, CDR1 is MNHEY, CDR2 SMNVEV (reference sequence). The CDR3 sequence: CASSFGGNEQFF.

The V gene is TRBV15, the J gene TRBJ1-2; the D call from TCRdb, TRBD1, cannot be confirmed without DNA. Looked up from germline, CDR1 is LNHNV and CDR2 is YYDKDF (reference sequence). This CDR3 has 14 amino acids. The CDR3 loop reads CATSRDTGNYGYTF.

This clonotype is labeled medium-sized (0.01 to 0.1%) based on frequency. The chain uses TRBV19 and TRBJ2-7; as DNA is missing, the TRBD1 call by TCRdb cannot be tested. The germline gives CDR1 LNHDA, CDR2 SQIVND (reference sequence). This CDR3 spans 14 amino acids. CDR3: CASSTPDGSYEQYF.

This sequence joins TRBV6-2 or TRBV6-3 and TRBJ2-3; with no DNA, the TCRdb D assignment of TRBD2 cannot be verified. CDR1 MNHEY and CDR2 SVGEGT come from the germline V gene. This CDR3 contains 15 residues. The CDR3 spells CASSPPPGLLDTQYF.

The V gene is TRBV6-1, the J gene TRBJ1-2. This CDR3 is built from 14 residues. Germline CDR1 and CDR2: MNHNS and SASEGT. CDR3 residues: CASSEGEEYYGYTF.

This clonotype is identified as medium-sized from frequency. The gene calls are TRBV13 and TRBJ2-3; TCRdb lists TRBD1, though no DNA is available to test this call. The CDR3 totals 16 residues. Germline V CDR1 and CDR2: PRHDT, FYEKMQ (reference sequence). This chain's CDR3 is CASSQLGTGPTDTQYF.

Frequency places this clonotype as medium-sized. The V and J genes are TRBV19 and TRBJ2-1. The CDR3 contains 14 residues. Looked up from germline, CDR1 is LNHDA and CDR2 is SQIVND (reference sequence). The CDR3 here is CASSILGTAYEQFF. The variable domain in full, completed from reference TRBV19 and TRBJ2-1, reads DGGITQSPKYLFRKEGQNVTLSCEQNLNHDAMYWYRQDPGQGLRLIYYSQIVNDFQKGDIAEGYSVSREKKESFPLTVTSAQKNPTAFYLCASSILGTAYEQFFGPGTRLTVL.